The 23 T cell receptor beta chains below come from one sample, sequenced in a study of CD8 T cells in Susac syndrome. Random-hexamer reverse transcription was applied to about 0.45 to 1 ug RNA. TCRdb processed the immunoSEQ multiplex PCR reads anew with MiXCR; each CDR3 protein has one entry. Of 200,000 to 250,000 distinct CDR3 sequences listed, roughly 93% are singletons. Sequenced material: CD4+ T cells from PBMCs. Receptors originate from a human donor with Susac syndrome.

This rearrangement joins TRBV7-3 to TRBJ2-5; D may be TRBD2 (6 bases). Trimming took off 1 base at V and 3 bases at J, with 9 bases between the two ends. This CDR3 contains 14 residues. Germline CDR1 and CDR2: SGHTA and FQGTGA. The CDR3 DNA reads TGTGCCAGCAGCTTAAGTGCTAGCGAAGAGACCCAGTACTTC. Its protein product is CASSLSASEETQYF.

This clonotype came up once. The V gene is TRBV30, the J gene TRBJ1-3, with 9 bases aligning to TRBD1. The CDR3 contains 16 residues. The V segment lost 3 bases and the J segment 0 bases; nucleotides outside the gene matches: 6. The germline gives CDR1 GTSNPN, CDR2 SVGIG (reference sequence). This CDR3 is CAWRQGTGSSGNTIYF. CDR3 DNA: TGTGCCTGGAGACAAGGGACAGGGAGCTCTGGAAACACCATATATTTT.

The rearrangement uses TRBV29-1 and TRBJ1-2; a possible D gene is TRBD1 (6 bases). The CDR3 extends over 15 amino acids. Germline CDR1 reads SQVTM; CDR2 reads ANQGSEA. V lost 1 base and J lost 6, with 18 bases in between. The chain's CDR3 is CSVEVAGQNMNGYTF. CDR3 coding DNA: TGCAGCGTTGAAGTAGCAGGACAGAACATGAATGGCTACACCTTC.

The chain's CDR3 is CASSPDRASNYGYTF. The CDR3 DNA reads TGTGCCAGCAGTCCCGACAGGGCTTCTAACTATGGCTACACCTTC. The chain uses TRBV27 and TRBJ1-2, with TRBD1 matching 7 bases. The V and J ends lost 5 bases and 0 bases, in that order; junction bases with no gene match: 6. The CDR3 consists of 15 residues. Germline CDR1 MNHEY, CDR2 SMNVEV (reference sequence).

The V and J genes are TRBV4-2 and TRBJ2-4; 9 bases agree with TRBD2. CDR3 length: 16 residues. CDR1 is LGHNA and CDR2 is YNFKEQ in the germline V gene. V gave up 0 bases and J gave up 6 bases; unmatched junction bases: 6. The CDR3 loop reads CASSQDWLAGTNIQYF. The DNA of the CDR3 is TGTGCCAGCAGCCAAGATTGGCTAGCGGGGACAAACATTCAGTACTTC.

CDR3 in DNA: TGTGCCTGGAGTGTGGTCGCAGAGAACACTGAAGCTTTCTTT. Its protein product is CAWSVVAENTEAFF. The chain combines TRBV30 with TRBJ1-1; D is undetermined. This CDR3 has 14 amino acids. From germline, CDR1 is GTSNPN and CDR2 SVGIG (reference sequence). Trimming left V 0 bases short and J 1 base short, with 9 bases between.

The V and J genes are TRBV9 and TRBJ1-4, with D maybe TRBD1 (5 bases). CDR1 SGDLS and CDR2 YYNGEE come from the germline V gene. Trimming removed 4 bases from V and 5 bases from J, with 15 bases in between. This CDR3 spans 15 amino acids. The CDR3 DNA reads TGTGCCAGCAGCAGGGGAGCAGGACGAAATGAAAAACTGTTTTTT. It is translated as CASSRGAGRNEKLFF. Filled out from reference TRBV9 and TRBJ1-4, the complete variable domain reads DSGVTQTPKHLITATGQRVTLRCSPRSGDLSVYWYQQSLDQGLQFLIQYYNGEERAKGNILERFSAQQFPDLHSELNLSSLELGDSALYFCASSRGAGRNEKLFFGSGTQLSVL.

The chain recombines TRBV27 with TRBJ2-7, with D perhaps given as TRBD1 or TRBD2 (5 bases each). Looked up from germline, CDR1 is MNHEY and CDR2 is SMNVEV (reference sequence). The CDR3 is 13 amino acids. Trimming cost V 2 bases and J 0 bases, with 5 bases left between them. The CDR3: CASSLGTSYEQYF. The DNA of the CDR3 is TGTGCCAGCAGTTTAGGGACCTCCTACGAGCAGTACTTC.

The chain links TRBV9 to TRBJ1-2; no firm D call. V shed 4 bases and J shed 4 bases, with 14 bases lying between them. CDR1 and CDR2 from the germline V gene are SGDLS and YYNGEE. This CDR3 is built from 14 residues. The CDR3 bases are TGTGCCAGCAGCCCCGGACCCCGGCTCTATGGCTACACCTTC. This translates into CASSPGPRLYGYTF.

The chain joins TRBV12-3 or TRBV12-4 to TRBJ2-5, with D unresolved. The CDR3 loop spans 14 amino acids. V lost 1 base and J lost 0, with 6 bases in between. Here the CDR3 DNA reads TGTGCCAGCAGTTTAGAGGGCCACCAAGAGACCCAGTACTTC. This sequence encodes CASSLEGHQETQYF.

A single count supports this clonotype. This sequence joins TRBV18 and TRBJ1-5, with TRBD1 as a possible D gene (5 bases). Germline V gives CDR1 KGHSH, CDR2 LQKENI. Trimming left V 0 bases short and J 6 bases short, with 18 bases between. CDR3 length: 17 residues. The CDR3 sequence is CASSPPAGRVRVQPQHF. The CDR3 DNA is TGTGCCAGCTCACCACCCGCAGGGAGAGTCCGAGTTCAGCCCCAGCATTTT.

The rearrangement links TRBV6-1 to TRBJ1-5; perhaps TRBD1 as D (6 bases). Germline CDR1 is MNHNS and CDR2 is SASEGT. V lost 3 bases and J lost 6, with 15 bases in between. The CDR3 is 15 residues long. CDR3 nucleotides: TGTGCCAGCAGTGATCCAGGGGCGCTGGGTCAGCCCCAGCATTTT. Translated, it gives CASSDPGALGQPQHF.

The chain couples TRBV30 to TRBJ1-6; D uncertain. V was clipped by 8 bases and J by 8 bases, with 4 bases between them. The CDR3 is 9 residues long. Looked up from germline, CDR1 is GTSNPN and CDR2 is SVGIG (reference sequence). Here the CDR3 reads CALDSPLHF. The CDR3, as DNA: TGTGCCCTTGATTCACCCCTCCACTTT.

This sequence joins TRBV18 and TRBJ1-3, with D perhaps TRBD1 (6 bases). This CDR3 region has 15 residues. Trimming removed 5 bases from V and 0 bases from J, with 11 bases in between. Germline lookup yields CDR1 KGHSH and CDR2 LQKENI. The CDR3 DNA is TGTGCCAGCTCAACGGACAGAGTCTCTGGAAACACCATATATTTT. This sequence encodes CASSTDRVSGNTIYF. Full variable domain (remainder filled in from reference TRBV18 and TRBJ1-3): NAGVMQNPRHLVRRRGQEARLRCSPMKGHSHVYWYRQLPEEGLKFMVYLQKENIIDESGMPKERFSAEFPKEGPSILRIQQVVRGDSAAYFCASSTDRVSGNTIYFGEGSWLTVV.

The chain uses TRBV4-1 and TRBJ2-7, with TRBD1 matching over 10 bases. J was trimmed by 2 bases and V by 2 bases; bases with no gene match: 6. Germline V gives CDR1 MGHRA, CDR2 YSYEKL. This CDR3 comprises 16 residues. The CDR3, as DNA: TGCGCCAGCAGCCAACCTAGGACAGGGGGTCCCTACGAGCAGTACTTC. The encoded protein is CASSQPRTGGPYEQYF.

This chain connects TRBV20-1 to TRBJ2-5; 8 bases are shared with TRBD1. The V gene's germline CDR1 is DFQATT and CDR2 SNEGSKA (reference sequence). The trim removed 6 bases at V and 1 base at J, leaving 4 bases unmatched. This CDR3 is built from 13 residues. The CDR3 is CSARTGTQETQYF. Written as DNA, the CDR3 is TGCAGTGCCAGGACAGGGACCCAAGAGACCCAGTACTTC.

The chain recombines TRBV5-1 with TRBJ1-1; TRBD1 might be the D (6 bases). Germline V lookup: CDR1 SGHRS, CDR2 YFSETQ. The CDR3 consists of 15 residues. Trimming took off 4 bases at V and 1 base at J, with 14 bases between the two ends. The CDR3 protein is CASSVSGVANTEAFF. As DNA, the CDR3 is TGCGCCAGCAGCGTGTCAGGGGTAGCGAACACTGAAGCTTTCTTT.

The J gene is TRBJ1-2, the V gene TRBV20-1; tentative D call: TRBD1 (6 bases). There are 11 residues in the CDR3. CDR1 and CDR2 (germline): DFQATT, SNEGSKA (reference sequence). V was trimmed by 2 bases and J by 6 bases, leaving 7 bases between them. CDR3 protein: CSARRGDGYTF. The CDR3 DNA is TGCAGTGCTAGAAGGGGGGATGGCTACACCTTC.

This chain connects TRBV27 to TRBJ1-5, with D uncertain. The germline V gene has CDR1 MNHEY and CDR2 SMNVEV (reference sequence). Trimming cost V 7 bases and J 0 bases, with 13 bases left between them. The CDR3 sequence is 15 residues long. The CDR3 nucleotides read TGTGCCAGCACCACGCTGGAGAATAGCAATCAGCCCCAGCATTTT. Its protein is CASTTLENSNQPQHF.

The chain uses TRBV29-1 and TRBJ1-1, with D perhaps matching TRBD1 (6 bases). V was cut by 8 bases and J by 4 bases, with 14 bases left in between. This CDR3 has 12 amino acids. The germline gives CDR1 SQVTM, CDR2 ANQGSEA. This CDR3 is CSQGGVGTEAFF. For the CDR3, the DNA is TGCAGCCAAGGGGGTGTCGGCACTGAAGCTTTCTTT. Looking up the rest from reference TRBV29-1 and TRBJ1-1 gives the full variable domain: SAVISQKPSRDICQRGTSLTIQCQVDSQVTMMFWYRQQPGQSLTLIATANQGSEATYESGFVIDKFPISRPNLTFSTLTVSNMSPEDSSIYLCSQGGVGTEAFFGQGTRLTVV.

This chain connects TRBV21-1 to TRBJ2-5. TRBV21-1 is a pseudogene locus. The CDR3 spans 11 residues. In nucleotides, the CDR3 is TGTGCCAGCTCCCCGAGAGAGACCCAGTACTTC. Translating it yields CASSPRETQYF.

This clonotype occurred a few times. This chain uses TRBV6-5 with TRBJ2-7, with D uncertain. CDR1 and CDR2 (germline): MNHEY, SVGAGI. The ends were cut back, 6 bases at V and 6 bases at J, with 9 bases in the middle. The CDR3 length is 11 residues. CDR3 DNA: TGTGCCAGCAGCCTGACCCGCGAGCAGTACTTC. The encoded protein is CASSLTREQYF.

The CDR3 DNA is TGTGCCAGCAGTCGTTACTTTTCCGGGACAAATAATTCACCCCTCCACTTT. Translated: CASSRYFSGTNNSPLHF. V usage is TRBV27 and J usage is TRBJ1-6; perhaps TRBD1 as D (6 bases). The CDR3 consists of 17 residues. V was pared by 5 bases and J by 5 bases, with 19 bases between. Germline-derived CDR1 and CDR2 are MNHEY and SMNVEV (reference sequence).